This T cell receptor beta chain was recorded in a study of shared clonotypes between healthy human individuals. With respect to this clone: The antigen remains unidentified.

TCRdb keeps only in-frame clones here, not all; method: immunoSEQ multiplex PCR. The sample holds approximately 2.4 million clones; 90% to 97% are singletons and the top ten take around 0.13%. Whole-study results and caveats: Genetic and exposure-history diversity was limited by the few donors.

Germline V lookup: CDR1 SGHRS, CDR2 YFSETQ. Deletions cut 0 bases from V and 4 bases from J, with 8 bases between. The CDR3 extends over 15 amino acids. The rearrangement uses TRBV5-1 and TRBJ2-6; D unclear. What was sequenced was naive CD4+ T cells sorted from blood. Sample subset: CD45RA+ positively selected. The source of this sequence is a young man in good health. Here the CDR3 DNA reads TGCGCCAGCAGCTTGGCCTCGGGCGGGGCCAACGTCCTGACTTTC. This translates into CASSLASGGANVLTF.